This T cell receptor beta chain is drawn from a study of CD8 T cells in Susac syndrome (dated by TCRdb to about 2019). Turning to the overall study: Whether CD8+ T cell activation and differentiation in Susac syndrome was antigen driven was tested using repertoire sequencing. The study compared CD8+ T cell repertoire clonality among 11 to 12 healthy donors, around 14 Susac syndrome patients and roughly 16 multiple sclerosis patients.

Turning to this clonotype: This receptor's antigen is unknown. The sample holds no much larger clone one base away, and base qualities are not on file.

RNA was extracted using the RNeasy kit, and roughly 0.5 to 1 ug of the RNA was reverse transcribed with random hexamers. The immunoSEQ multiplex PCR assay, which covers 54 Vbeta and 13 Jbeta segments, was used to amplify TCR beta CDR3 regions. PCR amplification bias was corrected using a synthetic template baseline for primer optimization and computational correction. Turning to the authors' computational methods: Only productive sequences were kept, with reads annotated to V, D and J genes according to IMGT and analyzed in immunoSEQ Analyzer. Clonality was computed as one minus Shannon entropy normalized by log2 of the number of productive unique sequences. Public and private clones were assessed among the 100 most prevalent clones of each patient and control. Clones were defined as Susac-specific if absent from the healthy and MS cohorts, from 1052 published viral clones and from other ImmuneACCESS disease sequences. The raw public data were reprocessed by TCRdb itself: fastp quality trimming at Q25, MiXCR clonotype calling, in-frame beta chains only. Here each entry gathers all rows of one CDR3 protein and keeps the most common genes and DNA. TCRdb's processing, not the study's, gives the V and J calls here. Here the sample has approximately 300,000 distinct CDR3 sequences; approximately 85% occur a single time. The ten largest make up approximately 0.2% of the sample.

On the study overall, not on this receptor specifically: The number of individuals in the TCR sequencing and HLA analysis was recognized as being relatively small.

V lost 0 bases and J lost 4 bases; the stretch between them is 14 bases long. There are 16 amino acids in the CDR3, from cysteine to phenylalanine inclusive. Left in the record is the CDR3 DNA by itself, 48 bases read in frame from the first base. The CDR1 and CDR2 encoded by the germline V gene are SGHDT and YYEEEE. High-throughput TCR beta sequencing profiled peripheral blood CD8+ and CD4+ T cells from healthy donors, Susac syndrome patients and multiple sclerosis patients. The multiple sclerosis controls were treatment-naive patients whose relapsing-remitting disease, either stable or active, fulfilled the revised McDonald criteria. CD8+ TEMRA cells were enriched by FACS, while bulk CD8+ and CD4+ T cells were purified by magnetic negative isolation. Blood was drawn into EDTA tubes, processed within 24 hours, and PBMCs were isolated by density gradient centrifugation. PBMCs destined for TCR sequencing were cryopreserved in liquid nitrogen and later thawed in a 37 °C water bath. The sorted or isolated CD4+, CD8+ and CD8+ TEMRA cells had a purity of 90% or higher.

Specimen: CD8+ T cells from PBMCs. The TCR comes from a human donor with multiple sclerosis. The V and J genes are TRBV5-6 and TRBJ2-1; perhaps TRBD1 is the D gene, with 5 bases matching. The CDR3 corresponds to CASSLVAIGVYNEQFF. The DNA reads as follows: TGTGCCAGCAGCTTGGTGGCAATAGGGGTATACAATGAGCAGTTCTTC. Reference TRBV5-6 and TRBJ2-1 proteins supply the regions before and after the CDR3; the full variable domain is: DAGVTQSPTHLIKTRGQQVTLRCSPKSGHDTVSWYQQALGQGPQFIFQYYEEEERQRGNFPDRFSGHQFPNYSSELNVNALLLGDSALYLCASSLVAIGVYNEQFFGPGTRLTVL.